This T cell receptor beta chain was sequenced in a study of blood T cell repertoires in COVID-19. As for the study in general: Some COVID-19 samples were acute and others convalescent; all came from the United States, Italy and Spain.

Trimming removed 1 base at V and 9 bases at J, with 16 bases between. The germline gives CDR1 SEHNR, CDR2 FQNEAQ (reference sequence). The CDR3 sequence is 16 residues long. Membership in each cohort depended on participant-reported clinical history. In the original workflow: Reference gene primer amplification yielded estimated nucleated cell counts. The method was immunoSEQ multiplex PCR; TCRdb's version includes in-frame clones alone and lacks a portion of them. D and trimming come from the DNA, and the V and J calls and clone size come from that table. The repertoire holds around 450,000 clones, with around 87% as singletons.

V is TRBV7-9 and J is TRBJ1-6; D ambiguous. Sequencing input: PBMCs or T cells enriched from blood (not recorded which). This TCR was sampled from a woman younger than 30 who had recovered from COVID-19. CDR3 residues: CASSLGVGEGGSPLHF. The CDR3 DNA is TGTGCCAGCAGCTTAGGGGTCGGGGAGGGAGGTTCACCCCTCCACTTT.